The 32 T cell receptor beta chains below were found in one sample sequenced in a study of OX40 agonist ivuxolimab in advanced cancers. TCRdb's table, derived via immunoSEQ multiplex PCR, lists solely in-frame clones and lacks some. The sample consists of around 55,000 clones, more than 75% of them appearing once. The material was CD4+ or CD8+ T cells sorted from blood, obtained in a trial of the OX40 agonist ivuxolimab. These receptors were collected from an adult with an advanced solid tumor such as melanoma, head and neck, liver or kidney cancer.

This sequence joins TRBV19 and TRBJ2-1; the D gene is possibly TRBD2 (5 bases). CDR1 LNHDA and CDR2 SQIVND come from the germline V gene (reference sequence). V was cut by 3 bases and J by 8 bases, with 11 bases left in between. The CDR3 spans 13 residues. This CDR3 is CASSIREWYEQFF. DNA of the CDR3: TGTGCCAGTAGTATTCGGGAATGGTATGAGCAGTTCTTC.

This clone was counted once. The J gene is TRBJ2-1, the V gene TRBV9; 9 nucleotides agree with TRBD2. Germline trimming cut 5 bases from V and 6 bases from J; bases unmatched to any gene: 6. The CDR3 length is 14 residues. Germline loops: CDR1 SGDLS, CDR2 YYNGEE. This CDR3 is CASRPGLAVNEQFF. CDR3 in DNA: TGTGCCAGCAGGCCGGGACTAGCAGTCAATGAGCAGTTCTTC.

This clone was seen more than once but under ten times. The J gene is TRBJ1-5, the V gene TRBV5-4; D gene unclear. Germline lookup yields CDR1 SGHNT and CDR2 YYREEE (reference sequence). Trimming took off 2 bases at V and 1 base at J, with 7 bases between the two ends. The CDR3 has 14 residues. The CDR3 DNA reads TGTGCCAGCAGCTTCGGAGGGAGCAATCAGCCCCAGCATTTT. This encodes CASSFGGSNQPQHF.

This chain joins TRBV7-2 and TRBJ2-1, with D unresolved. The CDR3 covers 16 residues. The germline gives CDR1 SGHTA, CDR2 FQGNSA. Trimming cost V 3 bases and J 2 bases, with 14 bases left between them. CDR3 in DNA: TGTGCCAGCAGCTTCGGTTCGGTGGTAGCCTACAATGAGCAGTTCTTC. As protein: CASSFGSVVAYNEQFF.

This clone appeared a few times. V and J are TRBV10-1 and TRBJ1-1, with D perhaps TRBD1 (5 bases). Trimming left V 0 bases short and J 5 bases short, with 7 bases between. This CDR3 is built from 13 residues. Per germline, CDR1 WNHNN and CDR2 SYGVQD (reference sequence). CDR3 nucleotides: TGCGCCAGCAGTGAGTCCGGGGGGACTGAAGCTTTCTTT. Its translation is CASSESGGTEAFF.

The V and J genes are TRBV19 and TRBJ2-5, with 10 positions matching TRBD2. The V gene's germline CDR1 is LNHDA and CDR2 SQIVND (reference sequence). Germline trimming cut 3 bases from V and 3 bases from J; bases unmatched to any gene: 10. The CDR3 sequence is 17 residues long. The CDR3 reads CASSILSNLAGEETQYF. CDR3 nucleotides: TGTGCCAGTAGTATCTTAAGTAACCTAGCGGGAGAAGAGACCCAGTACTTC.

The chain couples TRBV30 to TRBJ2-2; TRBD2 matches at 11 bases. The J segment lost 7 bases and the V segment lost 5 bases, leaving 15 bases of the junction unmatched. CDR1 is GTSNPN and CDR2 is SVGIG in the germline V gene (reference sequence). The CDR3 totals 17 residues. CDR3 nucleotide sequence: TGTGCCTGGTTACCTAGCGGGAGGATTTTCTTGGGCGGGGAGCTGTTTTTT. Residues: CAWLPSGRIFLGGELFF.

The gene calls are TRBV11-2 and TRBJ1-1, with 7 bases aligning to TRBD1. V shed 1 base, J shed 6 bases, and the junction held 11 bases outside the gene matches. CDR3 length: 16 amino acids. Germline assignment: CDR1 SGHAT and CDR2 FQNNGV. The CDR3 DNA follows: TGTGCCAGCAGCTTAGCAGCCACCGGGACAGCCTCTGAAGCTTTCTTT. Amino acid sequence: CASSLAATGTASEAFF.

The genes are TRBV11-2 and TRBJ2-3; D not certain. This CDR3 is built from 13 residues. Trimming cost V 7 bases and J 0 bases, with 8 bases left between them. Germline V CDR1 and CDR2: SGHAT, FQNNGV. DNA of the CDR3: TGTGCCAGCAACTGGCCGAGCACAGATACGCAGTATTTT. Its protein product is CASNWPSTDTQYF.

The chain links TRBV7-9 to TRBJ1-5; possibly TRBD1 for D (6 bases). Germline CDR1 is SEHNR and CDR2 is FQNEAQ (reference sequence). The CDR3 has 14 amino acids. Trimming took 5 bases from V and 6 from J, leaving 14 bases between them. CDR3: CASSPRGIGQPQHF. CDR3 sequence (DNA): TGTGCCAGCAGCCCCAGGGGAATCGGTCAGCCCCAGCATTTT.

Here the CDR3 reads CASSPLPPPGNTIYF. CDR3 coding DNA: TGTGCCAGCTCACCGTTGCCCCCCCCTGGAAACACCATATATTTT. This chain uses TRBV18 with TRBJ1-3; no firm D call. This CDR3 is 15 amino acids long. Germline CDR1 reads KGHSH; CDR2 reads LQKENI. Trimming cost V 3 bases and J 2 bases, with 11 bases left between them. Full variable domain (missing parts from reference TRBV18 and TRBJ1-3): NAGVMQNPRHLVRRRGQEARLRCSPMKGHSHVYWYRQLPEEGLKFMVYLQKENIIDESGMPKERFSAEFPKEGPSILRIQQVVRGDSAAYFCASSPLPPPGNTIYFGEGSWLTVV.

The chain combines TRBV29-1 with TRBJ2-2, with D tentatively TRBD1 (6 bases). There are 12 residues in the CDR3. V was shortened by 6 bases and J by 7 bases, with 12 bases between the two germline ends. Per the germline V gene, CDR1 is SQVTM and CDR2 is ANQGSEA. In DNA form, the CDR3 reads TGCAGCGTGGGGGCAGGGGTCGGGGAGCTGTTTTTT. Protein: CSVGAGVGELFF.

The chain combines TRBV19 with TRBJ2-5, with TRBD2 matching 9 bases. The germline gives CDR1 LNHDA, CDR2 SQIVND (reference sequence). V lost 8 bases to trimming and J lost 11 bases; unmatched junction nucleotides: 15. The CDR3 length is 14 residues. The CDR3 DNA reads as TGTGCCAGTCGTCAGACTAGCGGAACGGGGGAGCAGTACTTC. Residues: CASRQTSGTGEQYF.

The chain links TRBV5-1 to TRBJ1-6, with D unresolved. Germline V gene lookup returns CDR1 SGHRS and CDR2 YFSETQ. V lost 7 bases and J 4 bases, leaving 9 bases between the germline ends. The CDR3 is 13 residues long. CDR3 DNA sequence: TGCGCCAGCCGCAACGAATATAATTCACCCCTCCACTTT. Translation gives CASRNEYNSPLHF. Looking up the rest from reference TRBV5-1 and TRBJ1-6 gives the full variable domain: KAGVTQTPRYLIKTRGQQVTLSCSPISGHRSVSWYQQTPGQGLQFLFEYFSETQRNKGNFPGRFSGRQFSNSRSEMNVSTLELGDSALYLCASRNEYNSPLHFGNGTRLTVT.

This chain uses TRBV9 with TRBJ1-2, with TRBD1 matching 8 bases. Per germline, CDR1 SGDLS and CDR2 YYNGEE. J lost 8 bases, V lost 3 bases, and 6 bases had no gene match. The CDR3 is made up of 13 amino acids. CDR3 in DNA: TGTGCCAGCAGCGCGATGGACAGGGTCGGCTACACCTTC. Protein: CASSAMDRVGYTF.

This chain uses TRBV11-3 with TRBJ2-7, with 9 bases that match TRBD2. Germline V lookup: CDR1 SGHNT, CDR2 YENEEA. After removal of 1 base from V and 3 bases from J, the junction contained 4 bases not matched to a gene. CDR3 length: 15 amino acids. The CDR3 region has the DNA TGTGCCAGCAGCTTAGGGGCTAGCGGGGACTACGAGCAGTACTTC. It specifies CASSLGASGDYEQYF. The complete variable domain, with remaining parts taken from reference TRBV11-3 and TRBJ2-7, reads EAGVVQSPRYKIIEKKQPVAFWCNPISGHNTLYWYLQNLGQGPELLIRYENEEAVDDSQLPKDRFSAERLKGVDSTLKIQPAELGDSAVYLCASSLGASGDYEQYFGPGTRLTVT.

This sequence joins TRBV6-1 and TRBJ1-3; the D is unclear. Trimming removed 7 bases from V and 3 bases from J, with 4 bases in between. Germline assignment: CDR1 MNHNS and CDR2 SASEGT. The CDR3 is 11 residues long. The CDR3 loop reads CASIGGNTIYF. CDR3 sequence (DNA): TGTGCCAGCATAGGTGGAAACACCATATATTTT.

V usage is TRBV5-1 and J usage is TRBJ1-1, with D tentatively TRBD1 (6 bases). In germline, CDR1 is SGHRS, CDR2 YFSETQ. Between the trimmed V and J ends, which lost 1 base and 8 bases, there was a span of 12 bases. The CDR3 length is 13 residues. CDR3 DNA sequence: TGCGCCAGCAGCTTGCAGGGGCGTGGGGAAGCTTTCTTT. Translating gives CASSLQGRGEAFF.

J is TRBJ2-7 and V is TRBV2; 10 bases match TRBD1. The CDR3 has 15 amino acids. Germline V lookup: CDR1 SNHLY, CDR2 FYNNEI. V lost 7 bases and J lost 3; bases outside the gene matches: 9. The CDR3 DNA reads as TGTGCCAGCATGGTACCGGGACAGGGGTTCTACGAGCAGTACTTC. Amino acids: CASMVPGQGFYEQYF. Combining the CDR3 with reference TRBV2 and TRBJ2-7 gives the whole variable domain EPEVTQTPSHQVTQMGQEVILRCVPISNHLYFYWYRQILGQKVEFLVSFYNNEISEKSEIFDDQFSVERPDGSNFTLKIRSTKLEDSAMYFCASMVPGQGFYEQYFGPGTRLTVT.

This CDR3 is CASSYSNPGLAGAQYF. The DNA for the CDR3 is TGTGCCAGCAGTTACTCGAATCCGGGGCTAGCCGGGGCCCAGTACTTC. The rearrangement uses TRBV6-6 and TRBJ2-5; D could derive from TRBD1 or TRBD2 (5 bases each). V gave up 0 bases and J gave up 9 bases, with 20 bases separating them. CDR3 length equals 16 residues. Germline V gives CDR1 MNHNY, CDR2 SVGAGI (reference sequence).

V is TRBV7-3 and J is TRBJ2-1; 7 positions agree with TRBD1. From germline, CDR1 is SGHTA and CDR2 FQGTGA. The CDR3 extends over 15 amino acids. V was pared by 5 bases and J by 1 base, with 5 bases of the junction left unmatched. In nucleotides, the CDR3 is TGTGCCAGCAGCCAGAGACAGGGTTCCTACAATGAGCAGTTCTTC. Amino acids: CASSQRQGSYNEQFF.

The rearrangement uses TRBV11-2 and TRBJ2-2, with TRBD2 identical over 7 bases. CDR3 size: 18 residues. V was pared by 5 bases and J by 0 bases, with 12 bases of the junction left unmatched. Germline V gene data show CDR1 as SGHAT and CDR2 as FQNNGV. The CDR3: CASSPTRGGRANTGELFF. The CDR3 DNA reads TGTGCCAGCAGCCCCACGCGGGGCGGGAGAGCGAACACCGGGGAGCTGTTTTTT.

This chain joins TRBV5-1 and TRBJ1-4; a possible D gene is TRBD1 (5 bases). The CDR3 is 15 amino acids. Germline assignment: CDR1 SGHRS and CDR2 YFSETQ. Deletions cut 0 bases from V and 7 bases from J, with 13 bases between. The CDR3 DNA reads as TGCGCCAGCAGCTTGGCGGGGAGTGGGGGTGAAAAACTGTTTTTT. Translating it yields CASSLAGSGGEKLFF. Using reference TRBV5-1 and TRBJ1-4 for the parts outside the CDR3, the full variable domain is KAGVTQTPRYLIKTRGQQVTLSCSPISGHRSVSWYQQTPGQGLQFLFEYFSETQRNKGNFPGRFSGRQFSNSRSEMNVSTLELGDSALYLCASSLAGSGGEKLFFGSGTQLSVL.

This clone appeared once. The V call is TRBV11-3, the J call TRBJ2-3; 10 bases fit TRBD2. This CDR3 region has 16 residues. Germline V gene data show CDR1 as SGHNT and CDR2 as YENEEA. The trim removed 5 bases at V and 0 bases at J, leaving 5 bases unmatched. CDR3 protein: CASSIGLAASTDTQYF. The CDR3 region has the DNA TGTGCCAGCAGCATTGGACTAGCGGCTAGCACAGATACGCAGTATTTT.

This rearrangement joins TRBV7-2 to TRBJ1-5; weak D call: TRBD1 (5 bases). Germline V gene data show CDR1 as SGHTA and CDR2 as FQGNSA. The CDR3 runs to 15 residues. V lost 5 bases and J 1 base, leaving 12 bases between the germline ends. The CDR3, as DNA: TGTGCCAGCAGCCCAAGGGGTAGAAGCAATCAGCCCCAGCATTTT. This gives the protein CASSPRGRSNQPQHF.

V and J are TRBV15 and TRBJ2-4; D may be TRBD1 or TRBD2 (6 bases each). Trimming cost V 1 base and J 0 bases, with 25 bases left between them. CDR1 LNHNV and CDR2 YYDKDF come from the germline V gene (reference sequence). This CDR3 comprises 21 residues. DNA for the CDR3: TGTGCCACCAGCAGAGGGGCGGGACACAACGTCAAAAGATTAGCCAAAAACATTCAGTACTTC. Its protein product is CATSRGAGHNVKRLAKNIQYF.

CDR3 in amino acids: CASSLWGTGNMNTEAFF. The CDR3 bases are TGTGCCAGCAGCTTATGGGGGACAGGGAACATGAACACTGAAGCTTTCTTT. The chain uses TRBV7-9 and TRBJ1-1; 9 bases agree with TRBD1. J lost 0 bases, V lost 2 bases, and 7 bases had no gene match. Looked up from germline, CDR1 is SEHNR and CDR2 is FQNEAQ (reference sequence). CDR3 length equals 17 residues.

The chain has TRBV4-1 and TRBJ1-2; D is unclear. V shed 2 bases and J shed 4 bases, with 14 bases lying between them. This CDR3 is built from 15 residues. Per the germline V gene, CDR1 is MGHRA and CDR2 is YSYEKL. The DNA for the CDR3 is TGCGCCAGCAGCCAAAGGCAAAGGAGACCCTATGGCTACACCTTC. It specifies CASSQRQRRPYGYTF.

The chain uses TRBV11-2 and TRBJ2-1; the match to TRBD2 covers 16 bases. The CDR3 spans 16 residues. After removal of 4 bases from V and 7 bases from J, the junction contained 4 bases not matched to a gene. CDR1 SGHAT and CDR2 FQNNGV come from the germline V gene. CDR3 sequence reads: CASSSGTSGRVNEQFF. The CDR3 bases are TGTGCCAGCAGCTCAGGGACTAGCGGGAGGGTAAATGAGCAGTTCTTC.

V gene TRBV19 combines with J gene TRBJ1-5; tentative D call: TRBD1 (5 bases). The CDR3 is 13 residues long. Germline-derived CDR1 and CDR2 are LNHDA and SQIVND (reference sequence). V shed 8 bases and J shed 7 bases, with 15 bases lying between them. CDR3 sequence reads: CASAGQFAQPQHF. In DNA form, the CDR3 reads TGTGCCAGTGCAGGACAATTCGCCCAGCCCCAGCATTTT.

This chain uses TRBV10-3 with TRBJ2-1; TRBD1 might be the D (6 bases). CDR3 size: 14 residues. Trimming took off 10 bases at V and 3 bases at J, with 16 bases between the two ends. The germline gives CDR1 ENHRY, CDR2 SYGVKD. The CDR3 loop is CATGRGGNYNEQFF. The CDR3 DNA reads TGTGCCACGGGGAGAGGGGGTAACTACAATGAGCAGTTCTTC.

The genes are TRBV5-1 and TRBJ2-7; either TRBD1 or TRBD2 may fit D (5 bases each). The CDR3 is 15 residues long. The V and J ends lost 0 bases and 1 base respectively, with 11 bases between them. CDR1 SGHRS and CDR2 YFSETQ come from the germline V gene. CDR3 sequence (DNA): TGCGCCAGCAGCTTGGCACCGGGACGATCCTACGAGCAGTACTTC. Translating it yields CASSLAPGRSYEQYF. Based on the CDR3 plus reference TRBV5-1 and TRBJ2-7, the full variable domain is KAGVTQTPRYLIKTRGQQVTLSCSPISGHRSVSWYQQTPGQGLQFLFEYFSETQRNKGNFPGRFSGRQFSNSRSEMNVSTLELGDSALYLCASSLAPGRSYEQYFGPGTRLTVT.